This T cell receptor (beta chain) was observed in a study of cytomegalovirus exposure and HLA in healthy donors. Study results and limitations: Cytomegalovirus association was listed for 164 TCR beta chains.

From germline, CDR1 is GTSNPN and CDR2 SVGIG (reference sequence). Trimming left V 0 bases short and J 6 bases short, with 10 bases between. The CDR3 is 13 residues long. Profiling relied on immunoSEQ multiplex PCR, and the TCRdb table lists in-frame clones only, not all of them. Of over 250,000 clones in the sample, about nine tenths were seen once. Remarks on this clone: Its cognate antigen is unknown.

The clonotype was recovered from a woman in her twenties or thirties in good health and CMV-seropositive. The chain links TRBV30 to TRBJ2-3, with D unclear. Specimen: PBMCs. CDR3 in DNA: TGTGCCTGGAGTGTAAACGATGGGGATACGCAGTATTTT. Translation: CAWSVNDGDTQYF.